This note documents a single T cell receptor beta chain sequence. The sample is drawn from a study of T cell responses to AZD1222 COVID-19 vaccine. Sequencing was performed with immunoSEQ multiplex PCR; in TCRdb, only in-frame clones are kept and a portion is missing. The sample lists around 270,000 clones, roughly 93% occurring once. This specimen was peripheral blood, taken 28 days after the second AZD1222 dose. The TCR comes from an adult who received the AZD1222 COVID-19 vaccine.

CDR3 coding DNA: TGTGCCAGATCCTCCAGGGGTCCGCTCTCTGGGGCCAACGTCCTGACTTTC. This codes for CARSSRGPLSGANVLTF. The chain combines TRBV2 with TRBJ2-6, with a weak D call TRBD1 (6 bases). V lost 9 bases, J lost 0 bases, and 18 bases lay in between. The CDR3 is 17 residues long. Germline V lookup: CDR1 SNHLY, CDR2 FYNNEI.